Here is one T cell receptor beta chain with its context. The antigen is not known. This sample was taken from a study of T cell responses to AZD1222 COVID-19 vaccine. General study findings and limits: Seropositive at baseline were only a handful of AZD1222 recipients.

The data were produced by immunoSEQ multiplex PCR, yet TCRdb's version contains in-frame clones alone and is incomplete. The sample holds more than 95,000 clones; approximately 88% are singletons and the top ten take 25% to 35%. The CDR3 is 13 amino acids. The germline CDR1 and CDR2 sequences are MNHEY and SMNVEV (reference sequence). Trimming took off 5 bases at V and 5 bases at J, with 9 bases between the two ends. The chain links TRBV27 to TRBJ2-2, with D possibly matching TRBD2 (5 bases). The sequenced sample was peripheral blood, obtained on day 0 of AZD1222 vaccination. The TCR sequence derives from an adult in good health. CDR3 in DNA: TGTGCCAGCAGTAGGAGGTATACCGGGGAGCTGTTTTTT. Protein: CASSRRYTGELFF.